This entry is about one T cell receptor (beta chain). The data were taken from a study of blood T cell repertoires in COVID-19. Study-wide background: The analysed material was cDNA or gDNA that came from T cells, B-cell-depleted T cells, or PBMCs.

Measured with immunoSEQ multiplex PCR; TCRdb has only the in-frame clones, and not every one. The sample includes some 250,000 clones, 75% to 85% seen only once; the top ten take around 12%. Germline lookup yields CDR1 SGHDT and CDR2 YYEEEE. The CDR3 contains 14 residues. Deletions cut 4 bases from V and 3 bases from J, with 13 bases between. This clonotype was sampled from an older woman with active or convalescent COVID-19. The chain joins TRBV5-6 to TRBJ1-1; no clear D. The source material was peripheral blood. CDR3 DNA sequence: TGTGCCAGCAGCAGGAGAGGGAGGGACACTGAAGCTTTCTTT. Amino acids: CASSRRGRDTEAFF. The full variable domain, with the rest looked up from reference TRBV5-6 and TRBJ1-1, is DAGVTQSPTHLIKTRGQQVTLRCSPKSGHDTVSWYQQALGQGPQFIFQYYEEEERQRGNFPDRFSGHQFPNYSSELNVNALLLGDSALYLCASSRRGRDTEAFFGQGTRLTVV.